A selection of T cell receptor beta chains follows, all from one sample in a study of blood T cell repertoires in COVID-19. The method was immunoSEQ multiplex PCR; TCRdb's version includes in-frame clones alone and lacks a portion of them. The data show about 96,000 clones, around 84% seen once. Sequencing input: peripheral blood. These receptors originate from a woman between 55 and 75 years old with acute or convalescent COVID-19. The CDR3 runs from the conserved cysteine through the conserved F or W. A D gene is named only where the DNA matches it firmly. Clone size appears in some rows only: once, few, many, or a class for an expanded clone.

TRBJ1-1 . . TRBV11-3 TGTGCCAGCAGCCCCGGACAATCGAACACTGAAGCTTTCTTT CASSPGQSNTEAFF
TRBJ1-2 . . TRBV27 TGTGCCAGCAGTTTCCGGGTCAACTATGGCTACACCTTC CASSFRVNYGYTF
TRBJ1-1 . . TRBV5-1 TGCGCCAGCAGCTTGGGACTTATGAACACTGAAGCTTTCTTT CASSLGLMNTEAFF
TRBJ2-3 TRBD1 . TRBV6-5 TGTGCCAGCAGGGGAGGACAGGGTTTCGGTACGCAGTATTTT CASRGGQGFGTQYF
TRBJ1-1 . . TRBV6-5 TGTGCCAGCAGTTACTCGTTCCAGGAGAACACTGAAGCTTTCTTT CASSYSFQENTEAFF
TRBJ2-3 . . TRBV7-8 TGTGCCAGCAGCTCCCGGGGATCGTTTACGCAGTATTTT CASSSRGSFTQYF
TRBJ2-1 . . TRBV5-1 TGCGCCAGCAGCTTCCCGACAGCCTACAATGAGCAGTTCTTC CASSFPTAYNEQFF
TRBJ1-2 TRBD1 . TRBV6-5 TGTGCCAGCAGCCACACCGGGACAGGAATCGGCTTTTACACCTTC CASSHTGTGIGFYTF
TRBJ1-6 . . TRBV12-3/TRBV12-4 TGTGCCAGCAGTCGGAAGGGGGAATCACCCCTCCACTTT CASSRKGESPLHF
TRBJ1-2 . . TRBV14 TGTGCCAGCAGCCGGGACTTTGGGTACTATGGCTACACCTTC CASSRDFGYYGYTF
TRBJ2-5 TRBD2 few TRBV7-6 TGTGCCAGCAGCTTTACTAGCGGGGGACCCCAAGAGACCCAGTACTTC CASSFTSGGPQETQYF
TRBJ2-7 TRBD1 few TRBV6-1 TGTGCCAGCAGTGAACTGGACAGGGGGCCCTACGAGCAGTACTTC CASSELDRGPYEQYF
TRBJ2-6 . . TRBV19 TGTGCCAGTAGTCCAGGGATCTCTGGGGCCAACGTCCTGACTTTC CASSPGISGANVLTF
TRBJ1-1 TRBD1 . TRBV5-1 TGCGCCAGCAGCCCTGGACAGGGTGGCACTGAAGCTTTCTTT CASSPGQGGTEAFF
TRBJ2-3 TRBD1 . TRBV18 TGTGCCAGCTCACCGACAAGACAGGGGGCTACCACAGATACGCAGTATTTT CASSPTRQGATTDTQYF
TRBJ2-1 . . TRBV5-1 TGCGCCAGCAGCCTGGCCTCCCAGGGCGATGAGCAGTTCTTC CASSLASQGDEQFF
TRBJ2-2 TRBD1 . TRBV19 TGTGCCAGTAGTAGGGCGGGACAGGGTACCACCGGGGAGCTGTTTTTT CASSRAGQGTTGELFF
TRBJ1-4 . . TRBV19 TGTGCCAGTAGTTTGGGGGCTGGTGAAAAACTGTTTTTT CASSLGAGEKLFF
TRBJ1-5 . few TRBV2 TGTGCCAGCAGTATGGGAGTCCTGACGGATAGCAATCAGCCCCAGCATTTT CASSMGVLTDSNQPQHF
TRBJ2-7 TRBD1 . TRBV29-1 TGCAGCGTTGATATCGGGACAGGGACCTACGAGCAGTACTTC CSVDIGTGTYEQYF
TRBJ2-5 . . TRBV2 TGTGCCAGCAGTGAAGCCCCGGCAGGAGAGACCCAGTACTTC CASSEAPAGETQYF
TRBJ2-6 TRBD2 . TRBV4-3 TGCGCCAGCAGCCAAGAGCGGGGGGCAGGGCAAGCTGGGGCCAACGTCCTGACTTTC CASSQERGAGQAGANVLTF
TRBJ2-1 . . TRBV7-2 TGTGCCAGCAGCTTGTGGGGCCAGCCCTACAATGAGCAGTTCTTC CASSLWGQPYNEQFF
TRBJ2-5 . . TRBV6-5 TGTGCCAGCAGTTACCGCCAAGAGACCCAGTACTTC CASSYRQETQYF
TRBJ2-5 . few TRBV9 TGTGCCAGCAGCGCTGGCGGACAGCAAGAGACCCAGTACTTC CASSAGGQQETQYF
TRBJ1-1 . . TRBV6-5 TGTGCCAGCAGTCGTTCAGGGGACACTGAAGCTTTCTTT CASSRSGDTEAFF
TRBJ1-5 . . TRBV12-3/TRBV12-4 TGTGCCAGCAGTTTTGAGAGTCCTCAGCCCCAGCATTTT CASSFESPQPQHF
TRBJ1-4 TRBD1 . TRBV5-8 TGTGCCAGCAGCGTGGGACAGGGGGCTAATGAAAAACTGTTTTTT CASSVGQGANEKLFF
TRBJ1-2 . . TRBV3-1/TRBV3-2 TGTGCCAGCAGCCAAGTGTCACTATATGGCTACACCTTC CASSQVSLYGYTF
TRBJ1-1 TRBD1 . TRBV6-5 TGTGCCAGCAGCCGAACCCGGGACAGGGAAGCTTTCTTT CASSRTRDREAFF
TRBJ1-4 . . TRBV20-1 TGCAGTGCTAGTCGAGAAAATGAAAAACTGTTTTTT CSASRENEKLFF
TRBJ1-2 TRBD1 few TRBV9 TGTGCCAGCAGCGTAGGGACAGGTTATGGCTACACCTTC CASSVGTGYGYTF
TRBJ2-5 . . TRBV7-9 TGTGCCAGCAGCTCGACAGACGAGACCCAGTACTTC CASSSTDETQYF
TRBJ2-1 . . TRBV7-2 TGTGCCAGTTCTGGAGGGGACAGCTCCTACAATGAGCAGTTCTTC CASSGGDSSYNEQFF
TRBJ1-1 . . TRBV30 TGTGCCTGGAGACGGTACGGCACTGAAGCTTTCTTT CAWRRYGTEAFF